This TCR beta chain was observed in a study of blood T cell repertoires in COVID-19. This clone was observed a few times. Authors' processing steps: Scientists estimated how many nucleated cells there were by amplifying reference gene primers. Sequencing was performed with immunoSEQ multiplex PCR; in TCRdb, only in-frame clones are kept and a portion is missing. The V and J calls and clone size come from that table; D and trimming were worked out from the DNA. Here the sample spans over 200,000 clones, 75% to 90% being singletons. This TCR derives from a human donor in a cohort sampled during active COVID-19. The source material was peripheral blood.

The CDR3 nucleotides read TGTGCCGGGGGACAAATGCCTAACTATGGCTACACCTTC. It translates to CAGGQMPNYGYTF. This chain links TRBV28 with TRBJ1-2; TRBD1 is a possible D gene (6 bases). CDR1 MDHEN and CDR2 SYDVKM come from the germline V gene. V lost 11 bases and J lost 0, with 13 bases in between. The CDR3 runs 13 residues.